A selection of T cell receptor beta chains follows, all from one sample in a study of radiotherapy plus CTLA-4 blockade in lung cancer. Repertoires were generated with immunoSEQ multiplex PCR, while TCRdb's copy carries only in-frame clones and drops some. The sample lists tens of thousands of clones; roughly 85% were seen once. This specimen was peripheral blood, taken from a patient treated with radiotherapy plus ipilimumab. The receptors come from a human donor with non-small cell lung cancer whose response to radiotherapy plus ipilimumab could not be evaluated. Each CDR3 is given without its conserved first and last residue. The D gene is left open where the match is weak.

>TRBJ1-1|TRBV6-5|TRBD1
ASSGQGLGQTEAF
>TRBJ1-3|TRBV6-6|-
ASRTRGNTIY
>TRBJ1-5|TRBV28|TRBD1
ASSPDRGNQPQH
>TRBJ2-1|TRBV9|TRBD2
ASSAYSGSSYNEQF
>TRBJ1-2|TRBV28|-
ASTGPTTGLSYGYT
>TRBJ2-7|TRBV5-6|-
ASSSKGGQY
>TRBJ1-1|TRBV9|TRBD1
ASSVQGANEAF
>TRBJ2-1|TRBV27|TRBD2
ASSRLALYNEQF
>TRBJ2-5|TRBV5-1|TRBD1
ASSLADRAEETQY
>TRBJ1-2|TRBV6-1|TRBD1
ASSELGQGNYGYT
>TRBJ2-7|TRBV6-6|TRBD2
ASQRGRSYEQY
>TRBJ1-2|TRBV28|TRBD1
ASSLGGQAIYGYT
>TRBJ2-5|TRBV18|TRBD2
ASSLAGGGETQY
>TRBJ2-3|TRBV7-9|TRBD2
ASSSTQFSGNTDTQY
>TRBJ2-5|TRBV11-2|-
ASSPVTQETQY
>TRBJ2-6|TRBV15|-
ATGPVLSGANVLT
>TRBJ2-7|TRBV15|-
ATSRDRTGLLEQY
>TRBJ1-1|TRBV28|TRBD1
ASSGGNRGLNTEAF